These 29 T cell receptor beta chains were sequenced from one sample in a study of blood T cells in healthy people across ages. PCR was performed a second time for about 6 to 11 cycles using a sample-barcoded 5' primer and a J-beta primer mix. TCRdb ran MiXCR on the 5' RACE reads and lists one entry per CDR3 protein. The sample yields over 550,000 distinct CDR3 sequences, under 30% seen once. Sample: blood. The source of these receptors is a woman at least 80 years old in good health.

This clonotype has more than one count but fewer than ten. A read error may explain this, as a much larger clone is one base away. This rearrangement joins TRBV5-6 to TRBJ2-7; no clear D gene. This CDR3 has 13 amino acids. V lost 3 bases and J lost 7, with 14 bases in between. CDR1 is SGHDT and CDR2 is YYEEEE in the germline V gene. DNA of the CDR3: TGTGCCAGCAGCTACGACTTGCCCAATGAGCAGTACTTC. This encodes CASSYDLPNEQYF. Combining the CDR3 with reference TRBV5-6 and TRBJ2-7 gives the whole variable domain DAGVTQSPTHLIKTRGQQVTLRCSPKSGHDTVSWYQQALGQGPQFIFQYYEEEERQRGNFPDRFSGHQFPNYSSELNVNALLLGDSALYLCASSYDLPNEQYFGPGTRLTVT.

The chain is built from TRBV20-1 and TRBJ2-5, with D maybe TRBD1 (6 bases). CDR1 is DFQATT and CDR2 is SNEGSKA in the germline V gene (reference sequence). V lost 2 bases and J 5 bases, leaving 9 bases between the germline ends. The CDR3 loop spans 12 amino acids. CDR3 DNA sequence: TGCAGTGCTAGACAGGGGACGGAGACCCAGTACTTC. Its translation: CSARQGTETQYF.

This clonotype was seen more than once but under ten times. In DNA form, the CDR3 reads TGTGCCAGCAGTGTAGGGCAGGGGGCGAACACCGGGGAGCTGTTTTTT. Its protein product is CASSVGQGANTGELFF. The chain joins TRBV12-3 or TRBV12-4 to TRBJ2-2, with 7 positions matching TRBD1. The J segment lost 0 bases and the V segment lost 5 bases, leaving 6 bases of the junction unmatched. The CDR3 contains 16 residues.

This clonotype appeared many times. For the CDR3, the DNA is TGCGCCAGCAGCCAAGGGGAGGGACTAGAGCAGTTCTTC. Residues: CASSQGEGLEQFF. This sequence joins TRBV4-3 and TRBJ2-1, with 7 bases lining up with TRBD2. The CDR3 is 13 amino acids. CDR1 LGHNA and CDR2 YSLEER come from the germline V gene. V was pared by 1 base and J by 10 bases, with 4 bases of the junction left unmatched.

The chain links TRBV6-6 to TRBJ1-1; the D gene is possibly TRBD1 (5 bases). In germline, CDR1 is MNHNY, CDR2 SVGAGI (reference sequence). V lost 5 bases and J lost 1, with 14 bases in between. The CDR3 runs 15 residues. This CDR3 is CASSPPGRTNTEAFF. CDR3 coding DNA: TGTGCCAGCAGTCCTCCGGGACGCACGAACACTGAAGCTTTCTTT.

In regard to this clonotype: It may be a read error: a sequence one base away is much more abundant. This chain connects TRBV2 to TRBJ2-5; D is unclear. The end of the DNA is better explained by TRBJ2-7, so the J call may be wrong. The germline gives CDR1 SNHLY, CDR2 FYNNEI. The CDR3 loop spans 12 amino acids. The CDR3 is CASRGSGYEQYF. Here the CDR3 DNA reads TGTGCCAGCAGGGGGTCTGGATACGAGCAGTACTTC.

This clonotype showed up just once. This may arise from a read error, as a much more abundant clone is one base away. The genes are TRBV10-3 and TRBJ1-5, with D perhaps matching TRBD1 (6 bases). V was pared by 11 bases and J by 2 bases, with 13 bases between. The CDR3 consists of 13 residues. CDR1 is ENHRY, CDR2 SYGVKD, per germline. The CDR3 here is CAAGAGGNQPQHF. For the CDR3, the DNA is TGTGCCGCGGGGGCGGGGGGCAATCAGCCCCAGCATTTT.

V gene TRBV7-3 combines with J gene TRBJ2-3, with TRBD2 matching over 7 bases. CDR1 and CDR2 from the germline V gene are SGHTA and FQGTGA. V trimming: 1 base; J trimming: 6 bases; junction bases outside the gene matches: 4. The CDR3 length is 14 residues. The CDR3, as DNA: TGTGCCAGCAGCTTAAGTTGGGAGGGGGATACGCAGTATTTT. Translating it yields CASSLSWEGDTQYF.

There are a few counts of this clonotype. The CDR3 loop reads CASSYRTGKVYQPQHF. CDR3 sequence (DNA): TGTGCCAGCAGTTATCGGACAGGGAAAGTCTATCAGCCCCAGCATTTT. The chain couples TRBV6-2 or TRBV6-3 to TRBJ1-5, with TRBD1 identical over 8 bases. Germline assignment: CDR1 MNHEY and CDR2 SVGEGT. The CDR3 covers 16 residues. V shed 3 bases and J 5 bases; nucleotides not matched to a gene: 9.

The table lists this clonotype with many counts. The chain uses TRBV20-1 and TRBJ2-7; TRBD1 might be the D (5 bases). With 6 bases removed from V and 3 bases from J, the gap between germline ends came to 12 bases. CDR3 size: 12 residues. Germline V CDR1 and CDR2: DFQATT, SNEGSKA (reference sequence). The CDR3 region has the DNA TGCAGTGCCTCCTCGCAGGGCTACGAGCAGTACTTC. As protein: CSASSQGYEQYF.

This clonotype was seen repeatedly, ten times or more. The gene calls are TRBV5-6 and TRBJ2-7, with D perhaps matching TRBD2 (6 bases). Trimming took 4 bases from V and 4 from J, leaving 12 bases between them. CDR1 SGHDT and CDR2 YYEEEE come from the germline V gene. There are 13 residues in the CDR3. The CDR3 protein is CASSPGRRYEQYF. In nucleotides, the CDR3 is TGTGCCAGCAGCCCCGGGAGACGGTACGAGCAGTACTTC. Combining the CDR3 with reference TRBV5-6 and TRBJ2-7 gives the whole variable domain DAGVTQSPTHLIKTRGQQVTLRCSPKSGHDTVSWYQQALGQGPQFIFQYYEEEERQRGNFPDRFSGHQFPNYSSELNVNALLLGDSALYLCASSPGRRYEQYFGPGTRLTVT.

This clonotype was counted ten times or more. The J gene is TRBJ1-1, the V gene TRBV7-9; the match to TRBD1 covers 8 bases. Germline CDR1 is SEHNR and CDR2 is FQNEAQ (reference sequence). This CDR3 contains 16 residues. V shed 3 bases, J shed 6 bases, and the junction held 12 bases outside the gene matches. The DNA for the CDR3 is TGTGCCAGCAGCTTCCGGACAGGGATTACGTTAGCTGAAGCTTTCTTT. Its translation is CASSFRTGITLAEAFF. Drawing the rest from reference TRBV7-9 and TRBJ1-1, the complete variable domain is DTGVSQNPRHKITKRGQNVTFRCDPISEHNRLYWYRQTLGQGPEFLTYFQNEAQLEKSRLLSDRFSAERPKGSFSTLEIQRTEQGDSAMYLCASSFRTGITLAEAFFGQGTRLTVV.

This clonotype was seen many times. The rearrangement uses TRBV7-2 and TRBJ2-1; 11 bases match TRBD1. The CDR3 extends over 15 amino acids. Trimming took 3 bases from V and 6 from J; bases not matched to a gene: 4. The V gene's germline CDR1 is SGHTA and CDR2 FQGNSA. Here the CDR3 DNA reads TGTGCCAGCAGCTTCACCGGGACAGGGGGCAATGAGCAGTTCTTC. It translates to CASSFTGTGGNEQFF. Combining the CDR3 with reference TRBV7-2 and TRBJ2-1 gives the whole variable domain GAGVSQSPSNKVTEKGKDVELRCDPISGHTALYWYRQSLGQGLEFLIYFQGNSAPDKSGLPSDRFSAERTGGSVSTLTIQRTQQEDSAVYLCASSFTGTGGNEQFFGPGTRLTVL.

With respect to this clonotype: A junction end diverges from the germline sequence, so it may reflect a read error. The chain has TRBV13 and TRBJ2-7, with 11 bases fitting TRBD1. The CDR3 length is 15 residues. CDR1 PRHDT and CDR2 FYEKMQ come from the germline V gene (reference sequence). CDR3 protein: CASSSAGQGDYGQYF. The CDR3 coding sequence is TGTGCCAGCAGCTCAGCGGGACAGGGGGATTACGGGCAGTACTTC.

This clonotype was detected ten times or more. The genes are TRBV19 and TRBJ2-3; 9 positions agree with TRBD1. The CDR3 consists of 16 residues. Germline CDR1 reads LNHDA; CDR2 reads SQIVND (reference sequence). J lost 3 bases, V lost 4 bases, and 8 bases had no gene match. The chain's CDR3 is CASSTPTGGGTDTQYF. Written as DNA, the CDR3 is TGTGCCAGTAGTACGCCGACAGGGGGTGGAACAGATACGCAGTATTTT.

The chain uses TRBV6-5 and TRBJ2-3; possible D gene TRBD2, 7 bases. CDR1 and CDR2 (germline): MNHEY, SVGAGI. The CDR3 extends over 14 amino acids. V was trimmed by 10 bases and J by 4 bases, leaving 18 bases between them. CDR3 nucleotides: TGTGCCACCCACGGGGGGCCCTCCGCAGATACGCAGTATTTT. This encodes CATHGGPSADTQYF.

The CDR3 DNA follows: TGTGCCAGCAGCGTAAGCGGGAGGGAATACGAGCAGTACTTC. Protein product: CASSVSGREYEQYF. The V and J genes are TRBV9 and TRBJ2-7; 10 nucleotides line up with TRBD2. The CDR3 covers 14 residues. Germline CDR1 reads SGDLS; CDR2 reads YYNGEE. V dropped 1 base and J dropped 4; count of bases not matched to a gene: 2.

This clonotype has a count of ten or more. This chain joins TRBV20-1 and TRBJ2-7; 10 bases are a match to TRBD1. The V gene's germline CDR1 is DFQATT and CDR2 SNEGSKA (reference sequence). The junction had 11 bases not matched to a gene; V was cut back by 4 bases and J by 2 bases. The CDR3 loop spans 16 amino acids. CDR3 in DNA: TGCAGTGCTATCCCCATGAGAGGACAGGGGGCCTACGAGCAGTACTTC. It specifies CSAIPMRGQGAYEQYF.

A note on this clonotype: A much larger clone lies a single base off, so this may be a read error. The CDR3 DNA is TGCAGTGCACCCTTGGCAGGGGGTCGACGAGAGACCCTGTACTTC. It codes for CSAPLAGGRRETLYF. J is TRBJ2-5 and V is TRBV20-1; TRBD1 matches 7 bases. Per germline, CDR1 DFQATT and CDR2 SNEGSKA (reference sequence). This CDR3 has 15 residues.

This clonotype was recorded many times. The chain has TRBV6-1 and TRBJ2-1; TRBD1 might be the D (6 bases). In germline, CDR1 is MNHNS, CDR2 SASEGT. V was clipped by 6 bases and J by 4 bases, with 13 bases between them. This CDR3 is built from 14 residues. In nucleotides, the CDR3 is TGTGCCAGCAGGAGGGGGACAACTTACAATGAGCAGTTCTTC. It yields the protein CASRRGTTYNEQFF.

This chain joins TRBV20-1 and TRBJ1-3; maybe TRBD1 (5 bases). Germline CDR1 is DFQATT and CDR2 is SNEGSKA (reference sequence). V dropped 5 bases and J dropped 9 bases, with 17 bases sitting between them. The length of the CDR3 is 13 residues. The CDR3 sequence: CSAGTGRGGTIYF. The CDR3 DNA follows: TGCAGTGCTGGGACTGGGAGGGGAGGCACCATATATTTT.

This clonotype appeared a single time. The chain is built from TRBV6-5 and TRBJ1-3, with 7 bases identical to TRBD1. V was clipped by 6 bases and J by 4 bases; unmatched bases: 6. The CDR3 contains 14 residues. CDR1 is MNHEY and CDR2 is SVGAGI in the germline V gene. In DNA, the CDR3 is TGTGCCAGCAGCCGGACACAGGGGGGAAACACCATATATTTT. This gives the protein CASSRTQGGNTIYF.

This clonotype has a handful of counts. The rearrangement links TRBV7-3 to TRBJ2-1; 9 bases align to TRBD2. Germline V lookup: CDR1 SGHTA, CDR2 FQGTGA. The CDR3 sequence is 17 residues long. V was clipped by 5 bases and J by 7 bases; unmatched bases: 15. The CDR3: CASSLSLAGGTGNEQFF. For the CDR3, the DNA is TGTGCCAGCAGCCTCTCGTTGGCGGGGGGGACGGGAAATGAGCAGTTCTTC.

The count of this clonotype is one. Here the CDR3 DNA reads TGCAGCGTTCGAGACAGGCCTTTGGATGGCTACACCTTC. Translated: CSVRDRPLDGYTF. The chain links TRBV29-1 to TRBJ1-2; D perhaps matches TRBD1 (6 bases). Germline assignment: CDR1 SQVTM and CDR2 ANQGSEA. With 5 bases removed from V and 6 bases from J, the gap between germline ends came to 16 bases. CDR3 size: 13 residues.

This chain joins TRBV28 and TRBJ1-5; no clear D. V lost 2 bases and J 7 bases, leaving 12 bases between the germline ends. The CDR3 sequence is 14 residues long. Germline-derived CDR1 and CDR2 are MDHEN and SYDVKM. In nucleotides, the CDR3 is TGTGCCAGCAGTTTAGTACTAAGGACCCAGCCCCAGCATTTT. As protein: CASSLVLRTQPQHF.

The chain employs TRBV20-1 and TRBJ2-3; 13 bases are shared with TRBD2. The CDR3 covers 15 residues. The V and J ends lost 5 bases and 3 bases, in that order; junction bases with no gene match: 5. The germline CDR1 and CDR2 sequences are DFQATT and SNEGSKA (reference sequence). The CDR3 DNA reads TGCAGTGCTCTCGGGACTAGCGGGATTACAGATACGCAGTATTTT. This codes for CSALGTSGITDTQYF.

This clonotype was recorded at least ten times. The chain links TRBV6-5 to TRBJ1-1; 8 bases are a match to TRBD1. V shed 7 bases and J 1 base; nucleotides not matched to a gene: 5. The CDR3 spans 14 residues. Germline-derived CDR1 and CDR2 are MNHEY and SVGAGI. The CDR3 spells CASKMTGANTEAFF. DNA for the CDR3: TGTGCCAGCAAAATGACAGGGGCGAACACTGAAGCTTTCTTT.

This clonotype has a count of ten or more. The gene calls are TRBV7-8 and TRBJ1-6, with a tentative D call TRBD1 (5 bases). Per the germline V gene, CDR1 is SGHVS and CDR2 is FQNEAQ. Trimming removed 3 bases at V and 7 bases at J, with 16 bases between. The length of the CDR3 is 16 residues. Written as DNA, the CDR3 is TGTGCCAGCAGCTTTAATTCACGGGGGTGGAATTCACCCCTCCACTTT. Translation gives CASSFNSRGWNSPLHF.

This chain links TRBV2 with TRBJ2-5; no definite D call. In germline, CDR1 is SNHLY, CDR2 FYNNEI. The CDR3 consists of 11 residues. Deletions cut 6 bases from V and 5 bases from J, with 7 bases between. The CDR3 DNA follows: TGTGCCAGCAGGTCTACGGAGACCCAGTACTTC. Protein product: CASRSTETQYF.